The 7 T cell receptor beta chains below come from one sample, sequenced in a study of identical twins. TCRdb reprocessed the 5' RACE reads via MiXCR and lists one record per CDR3 protein. The sample shows about 690,000 distinct CDR3 sequences, 21% of them seen only once. The sample also formed part of further work on T cells expressing NK-cell markers.

The material sequenced was PBMCs. Source of these receptors: a young woman in good health.

This clonotype was seen a few times. The CDR3 loop is CSASGSPGGRGGEQFF. Here the CDR3 DNA reads TGCAGTGCTAGCGGCAGTCCAGGGGGGAGAGGGGGTGAGCAGTTCTTC. The chain links TRBV20-1 to TRBJ2-1; D is perhaps TRBD1 (7 bases). The CDR3 has 16 amino acids. The V gene's germline CDR1 is DFQATT and CDR2 SNEGSKA (reference sequence). Trimming took 3 bases from V and 9 from J, leaving 24 bases between them.

This clonotype appeared a single time. The chain couples TRBV20-1 to TRBJ2-7; 8 positions match TRBD1. Germline V gives CDR1 DFQATT, CDR2 SNEGSKA (reference sequence). This CDR3 spans 13 amino acids. V dropped 2 bases and J dropped 3; count of bases not matched to a gene: 3. The CDR3 coding sequence is TGCAGTGCTAGACAGGGGGCTCACTACGAGCAGTACTTC. It translates to CSARQGAHYEQYF.

This clonotype was counted only a few times. The rearrangement links TRBV29-1 to TRBJ1-4; D is unresolved. There are 12 residues in the CDR3. The V end was cut by 7 bases, the J end by 6 bases, with 12 bases between. Germline loops: CDR1 SQVTM, CDR2 ANQGSEA. The CDR3 sequence: CSATIGDEKLFF. The CDR3 DNA sequence: TGCAGCGCCACGATAGGAGATGAAAAACTGTTTTTT.

This clonotype was counted a few times. V gene TRBV3-1 combines with J gene TRBJ2-5; 10 positions match TRBD2. Germline lookup yields CDR1 LGHDT and CDR2 YNNKEL (reference sequence). With 9 bases clipped from V and 4 bases from J, the junction kept 11 bases outside the gene matches. The CDR3 consists of 15 residues. The CDR3 nucleotides are TGTGCCAGTTCCGGTCTAGCGGGAGAAGTAGAGACCCAGTACTTC. This gives the protein CASSGLAGEVETQYF.

The chain employs TRBV7-2 and TRBJ2-1; 8 bases align to TRBD1. Germline V gene data show CDR1 as SGHTA and CDR2 as FQGNSA. The V segment lost 1 base and the J segment 8 bases; nucleotides outside the gene matches: 4. CDR3 length: 14 amino acids. The CDR3 DNA follows: TGTGCCAGCAGCTTAGGCCAGGGGGCGTATGAGCAGTTCTTC. It is translated as CASSLGQGAYEQFF.

In this sample, this clonotype turned up many times. CDR3 amino acids: CSAMGGAYNEQFF. The CDR3 nucleotides read TGCAGTGCTATGGGGGGGGCCTACAATGAGCAGTTCTTC. The J gene is TRBJ2-1, the V gene TRBV20-1, with 7 bases identical to TRBD2. Germline loops: CDR1 DFQATT, CDR2 SNEGSKA (reference sequence). Unmatched junction bases numbered 2, after V lost 4 bases and J lost 2 bases. This CDR3 comprises 13 residues.

This clonotype has ten or more counts. V gene TRBV12-3 or TRBV12-4 combines with J gene TRBJ1-5; D ambiguous. Trimming removed 0 bases at V and 5 bases at J, with 5 bases between. The CDR3 is made up of 13 amino acids. The DNA for the CDR3 is TGTGCCAGCAGTTTAGCGCGAGATCAGCCCCAGCATTTT. This codes for CASSLARDQPQHF.